This T cell receptor (beta chain) was obtained from a study of radiotherapy plus CTLA-4 blockade in lung cancer. Study results and limitations: An expansion of tumor-derived TCR clones occurred in blood after radiotherapy plus ipilimumab.

Germline V CDR1 and CDR2: SGHTA, FQGNSA. V lost 1 base to trimming and J lost 3 bases; unmatched junction nucleotides: 6. The CDR3 has 15 residues. Generated by immunoSEQ multiplex PCR, the TCRdb table keeps only in-frame clones and is missing some. This sample has roughly 66,000 clones; approximately 80% occur once, and the top ten carry 4% to 5%. Regarding this clone: The antigen is unknown.

This receptor was identified in a human donor with non-small cell lung cancer who had a partial response to radiotherapy plus ipilimumab. Sample: peripheral blood, taken from a patient treated with radiotherapy plus ipilimumab. The chain employs TRBV7-2 and TRBJ2-7; 7 bases fit TRBD2. CDR3 loop: CASSLVGTMSYEQYF. In DNA form, the CDR3 reads TGTGCCAGCAGCTTAGTGGGGACTATGAGCTACGAGCAGTACTTC.